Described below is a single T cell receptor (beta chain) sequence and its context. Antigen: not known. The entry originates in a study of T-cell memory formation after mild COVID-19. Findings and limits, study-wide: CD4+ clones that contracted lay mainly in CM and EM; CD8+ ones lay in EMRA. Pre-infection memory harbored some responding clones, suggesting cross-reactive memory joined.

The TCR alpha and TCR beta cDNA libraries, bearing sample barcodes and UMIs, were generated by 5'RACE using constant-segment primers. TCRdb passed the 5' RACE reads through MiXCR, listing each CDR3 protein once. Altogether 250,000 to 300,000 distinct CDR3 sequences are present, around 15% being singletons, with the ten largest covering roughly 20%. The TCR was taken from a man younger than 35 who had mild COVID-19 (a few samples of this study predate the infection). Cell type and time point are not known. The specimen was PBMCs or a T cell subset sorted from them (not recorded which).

This CDR3 reads CASSYPTTRDTQYF. CDR3 nucleotide sequence: TGTGCCAGCAGTTACCCGACGACTAGAGATACGCAGTATTTT. The chain carries TRBV6-2 or TRBV6-3 and TRBJ2-3; possibly TRBD2 for D (6 bases). The germline V gene has CDR1 MNHEY and CDR2 SVGEGT. The CDR3 is 14 residues long. The V end lost 2 bases, the J end lost 5 bases, and 11 bases lay between the germline ends.